Below, 29 T cell receptor beta chains from the same sample are listed, as sequenced in a study of blood T cell repertoires in COVID-19. This table comes from immunoSEQ multiplex PCR, and its TCRdb copy is limited to in-frame clones, with some not included. The sample carries 180,000 or so clones, about 88% recorded once. Sequencing input: peripheral blood. The receptors derive from a woman older than 75 in a cohort sampled during active or convalescent COVID-19.

The rearrangement links TRBV27 to TRBJ2-5; D is perhaps TRBD1 (6 bases). Germline V CDR1 and CDR2: MNHEY, SMNVEV (reference sequence). The V gene lost 3 bases and the J gene lost 4 bases, with 15 bases spanning the gap. The CDR3 is made up of 15 amino acids. The CDR3 region has the DNA TGTGCCAGCAGTTTTGCAGGGGCCGCGGGAGAGACCCAGTACTTC. Translation gives CASSFAGAAGETQYF.

V is TRBV18 and J is TRBJ1-5; D unresolved. V dropped 5 bases and J dropped 0 bases, with 23 bases sitting between them. The CDR3 sequence is 19 residues long. From germline, CDR1 is KGHSH and CDR2 LQKENI. In DNA form, the CDR3 reads TGTGCCAGCTCAATCTCTGCCAGGCTGGCAGGATATAGCAATCAGCCCCAGCATTTT. It is translated as CASSISARLAGYSNQPQHF.

The rearrangement links TRBV10-3 to TRBJ1-5; 9 nucleotides line up with TRBD1. The CDR3 runs 14 residues. V shed 4 bases, J shed 6 bases, and the junction held 4 bases outside the gene matches. The germline CDR1 and CDR2 sequences are ENHRY and SYGVKD. The CDR3 loop reads CAISGDRVGQPQHF. DNA of the CDR3: TGTGCCATCAGTGGGGACAGGGTAGGTCAGCCCCAGCATTTT.

V and J are TRBV5-1 and TRBJ2-3; 10 bases align to TRBD2. The junction had 6 bases not matched to a gene; V was cut back by 0 bases and J by 2 bases. This CDR3 comprises 17 residues. From germline, CDR1 is SGHRS and CDR2 YFSETQ. The CDR3, as DNA: TGCGCCAGCAGCTTGGAGCCTAGCGGGGGACTCACAGATACGCAGTATTTT. Translation gives CASSLEPSGGLTDTQYF.

This rearrangement joins TRBV10-1 to TRBJ2-1, with 14 nucleotides matching TRBD2. V lost 4 bases, J lost 9 bases, and 2 bases stayed unmatched. The CDR3 spans 14 residues. CDR1 is WNHNN and CDR2 is SYGVQD in the germline V gene (reference sequence). CDR3 protein: CASSVGTSGSEQFF. Written as DNA, the CDR3 is TGCGCCAGCAGTGTCGGGACTAGCGGGAGTGAGCAGTTCTTC.

The rearrangement joins TRBV15 to TRBJ1-1, with 7 bases aligning to TRBD1. The germline V gene has CDR1 LNHNV and CDR2 YYDKDF (reference sequence). V lost 1 base, J lost 1 base, and 3 bases stayed unmatched. The CDR3 loop spans 15 amino acids. CDR3: CATSRGGTANTEAFF. CDR3 bases: TGTGCCACCAGCAGAGGCGGGACAGCGAACACTGAAGCTTTCTTT.

This clone appeared a few times. This chain joins TRBV27 and TRBJ2-5; perhaps TRBD1 as D (6 bases). The germline V gene encodes CDR1 MNHEY and CDR2 SMNVEV (reference sequence). With 6 bases removed from V and 4 bases from J, the gap between germline ends came to 12 bases. The CDR3 consists of 13 residues. CDR3 coding DNA: TGTGCCAGCAGCCTAACAGGGTTAGAGACCCAGTACTTC. Translating it yields CASSLTGLETQYF.

J is TRBJ2-7 and V is TRBV19; 9 bases align to TRBD1. The germline V gene has CDR1 LNHDA and CDR2 SQIVND (reference sequence). The CDR3 is made up of 14 amino acids. With V trimmed by 6 bases and J by 0 bases, 3 bases remained unmatched. Here the CDR3 DNA reads TGTGCCAGTAGGCCGGGACAGGGCTCCTACGAGCAGTACTTC. Its protein product is CASRPGQGSYEQYF. Looking up the rest from reference TRBV19 and TRBJ2-7 gives the full variable domain: DGGITQSPKYLFRKEGQNVTLSCEQNLNHDAMYWYRQDPGQGLRLIYYSQIVNDFQKGDIAEGYSVSREKKESFPLTVTSAQKNPTAFYLCASRPGQGSYEQYFGPGTRLTVT.

This clone was observed once. The rearrangement links TRBV6-1 to TRBJ2-7; the match to TRBD2 covers 14 bases. Germline lookup yields CDR1 MNHNS and CDR2 SASEGT. This CDR3 has 15 residues. V lost 0 bases to trimming and J lost 13 bases; unmatched junction nucleotides: 8. The CDR3 here is CASSEASGLAGATYV. DNA for the CDR3: TGTGCCAGCAGTGAAGCGTCGGGACTAGCGGGAGCTACTTACGTC.

This CDR3 is CAWSLNAGQVSSYNSPLHF. CDR3 in DNA: TGTGCCTGGAGTCTCAATGCCGGACAGGTGTCCTCCTATAATTCACCCCTCCACTTT. The genes are TRBV30 and TRBJ1-6; TRBD1 aligns across 7 bases. From germline, CDR1 is GTSNPN and CDR2 SVGIG (reference sequence). The trim removed 2 bases at V and 0 bases at J, leaving 13 bases unmatched. The CDR3 covers 19 residues.

This rearrangement joins TRBV21-1 to TRBJ2-1; no DNA check was done on the table's D call, TRBD2. TRBV21-1 corresponds to a pseudogene. The CDR3 consists of 17 residues. The CDR3 DNA follows: TGTGCCAGCAGCCCTCCTCTGGGTGGCGGGGGGGCACGTGAGCAGTTCTTC. Its protein product is CASSPPLGGGGAREQFF.

The chain recombines TRBV28 with TRBJ2-4; D gene ambiguous. Germline V lookup: CDR1 MDHEN, CDR2 SYDVKM. The V gene lost 5 bases and the J gene lost 0 bases, with 11 bases spanning the gap. The CDR3 extends over 15 amino acids. CDR3 sequence reads: CASSPTVIAKNIQYF. DNA for the CDR3: TGTGCCAGCAGTCCGACTGTTATAGCCAAAAACATTCAGTACTTC. Complete variable domain (other parts from reference TRBV28 and TRBJ2-4): DVKVTQSSRYLVKRTGEKVFLECVQDMDHENMFWYRQDPGLGLRLIYFSYDVKMKEKGDIPEGYSVSREKKERFSLILESASTNQTSMYLCASSPTVIAKNIQYFGAGTRLSVL.

The gene calls are TRBV29-1 and TRBJ2-1; D unclear. Trimming left V 7 bases short and J 7 bases short, with 8 bases between. From germline, CDR1 is SQVTM and CDR2 ANQGSEA. This CDR3 spans 10 amino acids. The CDR3 region is CSATENEQFF. Here the CDR3 DNA reads TGCAGCGCAACAGAGAATGAGCAGTTCTTC.

In its sample, this clone was seen a few times. The CDR3 reads CARVAPDPGTNEKLFF. The DNA for the CDR3 is TGTGCCAGAGTAGCGCCAGACCCGGGGACTAATGAAAAACTGTTTTTT. The chain recombines TRBV19 with TRBJ1-4, with D unresolved. Germline loops: CDR1 LNHDA, CDR2 SQIVND (reference sequence). This CDR3 contains 16 residues. Trimming removed 9 bases at V and 2 bases at J, with 19 bases between.

The chain links TRBV19 to TRBJ1-3, with 10 bases matching TRBD1. Trimming cost V 7 bases and J 4 bases; bases outside gene matches: 10. CDR1 is LNHDA, CDR2 SQIVND, per germline (reference sequence). The length of the CDR3 is 16 residues. CDR3 amino acids: CASTRRDRGAGNTIYF. CDR3 nucleotides: TGTGCCAGTACCCGTCGGGACAGGGGCGCCGGAAACACCATATATTTT.

The chain has TRBV4-3 and TRBJ2-7; D is unclear. Trimming cost V 0 bases and J 1 base, with 13 bases left between them. CDR3 length: 16 amino acids. Germline V gene lookup returns CDR1 LGHNA and CDR2 YSLEER. The CDR3 loop is CASSQDRPSGSYEQYF. As DNA, the CDR3 is TGCGCCAGCAGCCAAGATAGACCCTCCGGGTCCTACGAGCAGTACTTC.

The chain joins TRBV6-2 or TRBV6-3 to TRBJ2-3, with 7 bases matching TRBD1. This CDR3 region has 15 residues. With 3 bases clipped from V and 5 bases from J, the junction kept 8 bases outside the gene matches. Germline V gene lookup returns CDR1 MNHEY and CDR2 SVGEGT. The CDR3 nucleotides read TGTGCCAGCAGTTATGTGACAGGGATCATAGATACGCAGTATTTT. It specifies CASSYVTGIIDTQYF.

The V and J genes are TRBV7-9 and TRBJ1-2; TRBD1 might be the D (5 bases). The CDR3 spans 14 residues. Trimming removed 1 base at V and 2 bases at J, with 8 bases between. The germline CDR1 and CDR2 sequences are SEHNR and FQNEAQ (reference sequence). The CDR3 sequence: CASSLEGPNYGYTF. CDR3 nucleotide sequence: TGTGCCAGCAGCTTAGAGGGGCCAAACTATGGCTACACCTTC.

In this sample, this clone turned up a few times. Other DNA sequences in the same sample also yield this CDR3. The chain is built from TRBV9 and TRBJ2-1; the match to TRBD2 covers 7 bases. J gave up 0 bases and V 0 bases, and 0 bases lay outside the gene matches. Germline V gene lookup returns CDR1 SGDLS and CDR2 YYNGEE. This CDR3 spans 15 amino acids. The DNA for the CDR3 is TGTGCCAGCAGCGTAGCGGGGGGCTCCTACAATGAGCAGTTCTTC. Residues: CASSVAGGSYNEQFF.

This chain connects TRBV5-1 to TRBJ2-1; TRBD2 is a possible D gene (7 bases). Per the germline V gene, CDR1 is SGHRS and CDR2 is YFSETQ. Trimming took 4 bases from V and 0 from J, leaving 14 bases between them. This CDR3 has 16 residues. The CDR3 region is CASSPGGGRSYNEQFF. The CDR3, as DNA: TGCGCCAGCAGCCCCGGCGGGGGCCGCTCCTACAATGAGCAGTTCTTC.

This chain links TRBV9 with TRBJ2-3; 12 positions match TRBD1. Germline CDR1 and CDR2: SGDLS and YYNGEE. V dropped 4 bases and J dropped 5; count of bases not matched to a gene: 8. This CDR3 has 16 residues. CDR3 in amino acids: CASSMGTGGAGDTQYF. CDR3 nucleotides: TGTGCCAGCAGCATGGGGACAGGGGGCGCGGGAGATACGCAGTATTTT.

As DNA, the CDR3 is TGTGCCAGCAGCTTAGCGCCCACGGGAGGGCCCGCAGATACGCAGTATTTT. It codes for CASSLAPTGGPADTQYF. V gene TRBV7-9 combines with J gene TRBJ2-3, with 8 bases fitting TRBD2. The germline gives CDR1 SEHNR, CDR2 FQNEAQ (reference sequence). V lost 0 bases and J lost 4; bases outside the gene matches: 9. This CDR3 is 17 amino acids long.

The chain has TRBV7-8 and TRBJ1-2; 9 nucleotides align to TRBD1. Germline V gene lookup returns CDR1 SGHVS and CDR2 FQNEAQ. The CDR3 consists of 14 residues. The trim removed 5 bases at V and 8 bases at J, leaving 9 bases unmatched. CDR3 nucleotide sequence: TGTGCCAGCAGCCCCCTGACAGGGGGTGACGGCTACACCTTC. This gives the protein CASSPLTGGDGYTF.

This clone appeared a single time. V and J are TRBV9 and TRBJ2-3, with 9 bases matching TRBD2. Trimming removed 4 bases from V and 3 bases from J; junction bases left unmatched: 9. The germline gives CDR1 SGDLS, CDR2 YYNGEE. CDR3 length equals 16 residues. The CDR3 DNA sequence: TGTGCCAGCAGCCTAACCAGCGGGAGGACGACAGATACGCAGTATTTT. It codes for CASSLTSGRTTDTQYF.

This clone has a single count. The V call is TRBV9, the J call TRBJ2-7, with 7 bases that match TRBD2. Losses at the gene ends were 3 bases for V and 2 bases for J; bases not matched to a gene: 14. CDR1 SGDLS and CDR2 YYNGEE come from the germline V gene. The CDR3 covers 17 residues. In nucleotides, the CDR3 is TGTGCCAGCAGCGAGGGAGGGATGGCACGAGTCCCCTACGAGCAGTACTTC. It yields the protein CASSEGGMARVPYEQYF.

The V call is TRBV3-1 (or the pseudogene TRBV3-2), the J call TRBJ1-1, with D maybe TRBD1 (6 bases). Trimming pared 4 bases from V and 1 base from J, leaving 10 bases between. From germline, CDR1 is LGHDT and CDR2 YNNKEL (reference sequence). This CDR3 has 14 amino acids. CDR3 amino acids: CASSPTGSNTEAFF. CDR3 bases: TGTGCCAGCAGCCCGACAGGATCGAACACTGAAGCTTTCTTT.

The gene calls are TRBV5-1 and TRBJ1-5; weak D call: TRBD1 (5 bases). Germline CDR1 and CDR2: SGHRS and YFSETQ. The V and J ends lost 2 bases and 7 bases respectively, with 13 bases between them. This CDR3 is 14 amino acids long. CDR3 sequence: CASSLGQGRQPQHF. For the CDR3, the DNA is TGCGCCAGCAGCTTAGGGCAGGGAAGGCAGCCCCAGCATTTT.

The chain carries TRBV18 and TRBJ2-7; 8 nucleotides align to TRBD2. The CDR3 runs 14 residues. V trimming: 3 bases; J trimming: 0 bases; junction bases outside the gene matches: 1. Germline CDR1 KGHSH, CDR2 LQKENI. The CDR3 DNA reads as TGTGCCAGCTCACCGGGACTAGACTCCTACGAGCAGTACTTC. Its translation is CASSPGLDSYEQYF.

This chain connects TRBV11-2 to TRBJ2-4; 11 bases are shared with TRBD2. V shed 0 bases, J shed 1 base, and the junction held 8 bases outside the gene matches. Germline values: CDR1 SGHAT, CDR2 FQNNGV. This CDR3 spans 19 amino acids. The CDR3 protein is CASSLDNTSGGLAKNIQYF. CDR3 DNA: TGTGCCAGCAGCTTAGATAATACTAGCGGGGGCCTCGCCAAAAACATTCAGTACTTC. Complete variable domain (other parts from reference TRBV11-2 and TRBJ2-4): EAGVAQSPRYKIIEKRQSVAFWCNPISGHATLYWYQQILGQGPKLLIQFQNNGVVDDSQLPKDRFSAERLKGVDSTLKIQPAKLEDSAVYLCASSLDNTSGGLAKNIQYFGAGTRLSVL.